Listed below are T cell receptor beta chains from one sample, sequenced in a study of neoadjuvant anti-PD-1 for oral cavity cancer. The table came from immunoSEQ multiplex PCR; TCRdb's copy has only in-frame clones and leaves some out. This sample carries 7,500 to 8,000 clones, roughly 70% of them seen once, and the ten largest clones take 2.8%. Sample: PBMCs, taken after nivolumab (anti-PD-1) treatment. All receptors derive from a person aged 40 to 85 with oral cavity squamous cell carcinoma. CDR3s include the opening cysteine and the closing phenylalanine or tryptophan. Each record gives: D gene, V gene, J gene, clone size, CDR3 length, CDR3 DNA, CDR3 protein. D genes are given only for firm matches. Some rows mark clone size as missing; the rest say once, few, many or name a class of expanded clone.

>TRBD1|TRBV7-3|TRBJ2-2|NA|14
TGTGCCAGCAGCTTACAGGGGGACACCGGGGAGCTGTTTTTT
CASSLQGDTGELFF
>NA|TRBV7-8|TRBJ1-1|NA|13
TGTGCCAGCAGCTTAGTGGAGGGCACTGAAGCTTTCTTT
CASSLVEGTEAFF
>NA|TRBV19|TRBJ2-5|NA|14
TGTGCCAGTAGTATTTCGCAGGGTTGGGAGACCCAGTACTTC
CASSISQGWETQYF
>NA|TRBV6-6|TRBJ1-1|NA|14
TGTGCCAGCAGTTACTCAGGGCAGGGCACTGAAGCTTTCTTT
CASSYSGQGTEAFF
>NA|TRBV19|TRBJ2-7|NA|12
TGTGCCAGTAGTACCGGGAGCTACGAGCAGTACTTC
CASSTGSYEQYF
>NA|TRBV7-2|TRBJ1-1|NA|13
TGTGCCAGCTCCTTGGGCATGAACACTGAAGCTTTCTTT
CASSLGMNTEAFF
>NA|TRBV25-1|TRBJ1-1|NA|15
TGTGCCAGCACCCTGTCGGGAAAAAGGGGGACTGAAGCTTTCTTT
CASTLSGKRGTEAFF
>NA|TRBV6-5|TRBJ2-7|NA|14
TGTGCCAGCAGGAGACAGAGCTTACCCTACGAGCAGTACTTC
CASRRQSLPYEQYF
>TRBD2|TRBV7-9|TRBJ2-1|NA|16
TGTGCCAGCAGCTTAGCAGGGACTAACCCTTACAATGAGCAGTTCTTC
CASSLAGTNPYNEQFF
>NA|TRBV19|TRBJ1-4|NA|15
TGTGCCAGTAGCATTAGACAGAACAGTGCTGAAAAACTGTTTTTT
CASSIRQNSAEKLFF
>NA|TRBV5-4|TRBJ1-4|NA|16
TGTGCCAGCAGCTTGTTGGGGGACCCTACTAATGAAAAACTGTTTTTT
CASSLLGDPTNEKLFF
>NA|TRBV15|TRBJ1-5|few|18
TGTGCCACCAGCAGATCCCCCCTTGGGTCAAACCCTAATCAGCCCCAGCATTTT
CATSRSPLGSNPNQPQHF
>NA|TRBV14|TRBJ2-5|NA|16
TGTGCCAGCAGCCAAGATAGGGGGACTACCAGGGGGACCCAGTACTTC
CASSQDRGTTRGTQYF
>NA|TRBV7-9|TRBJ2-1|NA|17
TGTGCCAGCAGCTTACATGGGCGGGGGCCTGGCGGGGATGAGCAGTTCTTC
CASSLHGRGPGGDEQFF
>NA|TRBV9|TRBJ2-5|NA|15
TGTGCCAGCAGCGTAGGTCTAGCCCTCGGGGAGACCCAGTACTTC
CASSVGLALGETQYF
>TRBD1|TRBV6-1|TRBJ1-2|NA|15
TGTGCCAGCAGTGCCGGGACAGGGAATAGCTATGGCTACACCTTC
CASSAGTGNSYGYTF
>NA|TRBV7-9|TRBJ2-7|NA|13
TGTGCCAGCAGCCCACAGAGCTCCTACGAGCAGTACTTC
CASSPQSSYEQYF
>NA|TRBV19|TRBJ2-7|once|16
TGTGCCAGTAGTATTTCTTCTGGGGGGCTCATCTACGAGCAGTACTTC
CASSISSGGLIYEQYF
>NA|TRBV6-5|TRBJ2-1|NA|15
TGTGCCAGCAGTCGCGCAGACAGGTCAAACAATGAGCAGTTCTTC
CASSRADRSNNEQFF
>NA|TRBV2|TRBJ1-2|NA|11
TGTGCCAGCAGTGCGGTTTATGGCTACACCTTC
CASSAVYGYTF
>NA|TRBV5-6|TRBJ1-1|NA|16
TGTGCCAGCAGCTTTGGGACCGGGGATCCGAACACTGAAGCTTTCTTT
CASSFGTGDPNTEAFF
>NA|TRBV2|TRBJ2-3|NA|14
TGTGCCAGCAGTGACGACACAAGCACAGATACGCAGTATTTT
CASSDDTSTDTQYF
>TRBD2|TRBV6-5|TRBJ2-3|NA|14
TGTGCCAGCAGTCGCGGGGGAAGCACAGATACGCAGTATTTT
CASSRGGSTDTQYF
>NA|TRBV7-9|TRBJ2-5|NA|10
TGTGCCAGCAAGGGGGAGACCCAGTACTTC
CASKGETQYF
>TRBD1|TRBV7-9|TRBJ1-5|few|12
TGTGCCAGCGGGACAGTAAATCAGCCCCAGCATTTT
CASGTVNQPQHF
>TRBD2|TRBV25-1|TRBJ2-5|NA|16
TGTGCCAGCAGTGCAGGTTTAGCGGGGGCTAAAGAGACCCAGTACTTC
CASSAGLAGAKETQYF
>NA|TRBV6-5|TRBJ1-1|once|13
TGTGCCAGCAGTTACGGGAGAAACACTGAAGCTTTCTTT
CASSYGRNTEAFF
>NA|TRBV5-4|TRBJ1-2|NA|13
TGTGCCAGCAGCGCGGAGGGGCGACGAGGCTACACCTTC
CASSAEGRRGYTF
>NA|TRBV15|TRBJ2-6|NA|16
TGTGCCACCAGCAGACCCTCGGGGGCTGGGGCCAACGTCCTGACTTTC
CATSRPSGAGANVLTF
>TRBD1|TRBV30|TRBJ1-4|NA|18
TGTGCCTGGAGTCATGGACAGGGGGCCGGGAGAGCTAATGAAAAACTGTTTTTT
CAWSHGQGAGRANEKLFF
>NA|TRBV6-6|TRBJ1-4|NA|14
TGTGCCAGCAGAGGACAGTCGTCTAATGAAAAACTGTTTTTT
CASRGQSSNEKLFF
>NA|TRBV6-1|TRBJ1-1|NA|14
TGTGCCAGCATGAAGAGTATAGTGAACACTGAAGCTTTCTTT
CASMKSIVNTEAFF
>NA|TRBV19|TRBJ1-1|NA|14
TGTGCCAGTAGTATAGGGTACATGAACACTGAAGCTTTCTTT
CASSIGYMNTEAFF
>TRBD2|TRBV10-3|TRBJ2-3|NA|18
TGTGCCATCAGTGACCCCGGGACTAGCGGGGGGGCCGGTGATACGCAGTATTTT
CAISDPGTSGGAGDTQYF
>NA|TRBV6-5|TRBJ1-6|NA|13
TGTGCCAGCAGTTACTCAAGGGACTCACCCCTCCACTTT
CASSYSRDSPLHF
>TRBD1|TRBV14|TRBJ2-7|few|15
TGTGCCAGCAGCCAAAGTAGGGGGCTGTCCTACGAGCAGTACTTC
CASSQSRGLSYEQYF
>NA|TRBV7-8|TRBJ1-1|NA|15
TGTGCCAGCAGCTTAGCCCGCCAGGGCGGGACTGAAGCTTTCTTT
CASSLARQGGTEAFF
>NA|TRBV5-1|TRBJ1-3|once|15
TGCGCCAGCAGCTTGGGGCAGGGTCGTGGAAACACCATATATTTT
CASSLGQGRGNTIYF
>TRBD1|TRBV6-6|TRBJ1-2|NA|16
TGTGCCAGCAGTTACTCACGTCCGACAGGGGGCTATGGCTACACCTTC
CASSYSRPTGGYGYTF
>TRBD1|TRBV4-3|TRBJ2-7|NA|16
TGCGCCAGCAGCCACGGATCCGGGACAGGAGCCTACGAGCAGTACTTC
CASSHGSGTGAYEQYF
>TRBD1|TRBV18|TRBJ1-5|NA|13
TGTGCCAGCTCACCTGACAGGGATCAGCCCCAGCATTTT
CASSPDRDQPQHF
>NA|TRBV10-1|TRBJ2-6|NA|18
TGCGCCAGCAGTCGCACACCAAGATCGCACAGTCGGGCCAACGTCCTGACTTTC
CASSRTPRSHSRANVLTF